This TCR beta chain appears in the sequencing data of a study of cytomegalovirus exposure and HLA in healthy donors. Findings of the study overall: In a later analysis, first-cohort TCR clusters were found to tend to co-occur in the 90 to 150 validation repertoires. Specificity of a few CMV-associated chains for CMV antigens was verified in vitro.

Libraries were prepared by immunoSEQ multiplex PCR; TCRdb keeps only in-frame clonotypes and omits some of them. Of about 220,000 clones in the sample, about 83% were seen once. As to this clone: Antigen: not known.

The material sequenced was PBMCs. The sequence came from a man younger than 30 in good health and CMV-seronegative.

Here the CDR3 DNA reads TGTGCCAGCAGCGTAGAAGCGGGCTGGTCACCCCTCCACTTT. Its translation: CASSVEAGWSPLHF. The chain recombines TRBV9 with TRBJ1-6; D remains unclear. The CDR3 consists of 14 residues. CDR1 is SGDLS and CDR2 is YYNGEE in the germline V gene. Trimming took off 0 bases at V and 10 bases at J, with 11 bases between the two ends.